These T cell receptor beta chains were read from a single sample in a study of T cells in Graves' hyperthyroidism and ophthalmopathy. One entry per CDR3 protein results from TCRdb running MiXCR on the multiplex PCR reads. The sample shows approximately 590,000 distinct CDR3 sequences, 15% to 18% of them seen only once. What was sequenced was blood. All receptors come from a woman aged 30 to 39 with Graves' hyperthyroidism. Both conserved end residues are part of each CDR3. D genes are given only for firm matches. Clone size, where shown, is once, few, many, or a class for clones that have expanded.

abundance: few; j_gene: TRBJ2-1; d_gene: .; v_gene: TRBV24-1; CDR3nt: TGTGCCACCAGTGATTTGGGGGGTCCTCGCAATGAGCAGTTCTTC; CDR3aa: CATSDLGGPRNEQFF
abundance: few; j_gene: TRBJ1-1; d_gene: .; v_gene: TRBV6-1; CDR3nt: TGTGCCAGCAGATGGACAACGAACACTGAAGCTTTCTTT; CDR3aa: CASRWTTNTEAFF
abundance: many; j_gene: TRBJ1-2; d_gene: .; v_gene: TRBV7-2; CDR3nt: TGTGCCAGCAGCTTACAGTCTAACTATGGCTACACCTTC; CDR3aa: CASSLQSNYGYTF
abundance: .; j_gene: TRBJ2-5; d_gene: .; v_gene: TRBV11-2; CDR3nt: TGTGCCAGCAGACGCCGGGACGTTCAAGAGACCCAGTACTTC; CDR3aa: CASRRRDVQETQYF
abundance: .; j_gene: TRBJ2-3; d_gene: TRBD2; v_gene: TRBV20-1; CDR3nt: TGCAGTGCTAGTCCGGTCCTAGCGGGTACAGATACGCAGTATTTT; CDR3aa: CSASPVLAGTDTQYF
abundance: many; j_gene: TRBJ2-3; d_gene: .; v_gene: TRBV7-3; CDR3nt: TGTGCCAGCAGCTTAATTGGGAGTGGTAACTCAGATACGCAGTATTTT; CDR3aa: CASSLIGSGNSDTQYF
abundance: few; j_gene: TRBJ1-1; d_gene: .; v_gene: TRBV5-1; CDR3nt: TGCGCCAGCAGCTTTTGGGAGAACACTGAAGCTTTCTTT; CDR3aa: CASSFWENTEAFF
abundance: .; j_gene: TRBJ2-7; d_gene: .; v_gene: TRBV6-1; CDR3nt: TGTGCCAGCAGGTCCCTTGGGTACGAGCAGTACTTC; CDR3aa: CASRSLGYEQYF
abundance: many; j_gene: TRBJ2-7; d_gene: .; v_gene: TRBV11-2; CDR3nt: TGTGCCAGCAGCTCCCACTACGCGCTTGCCTCCTACGAGCAGTACTTC; CDR3aa: CASSSHYALASYEQYF
abundance: many; j_gene: TRBJ2-3; d_gene: .; v_gene: TRBV20-1; CDR3nt: TGCAGTGCTAGTAGCCTTATGTCCAGGGAGCGCACAGATACGCAGTATTTT; CDR3aa: CSASSLMSRERTDTQYF
abundance: many; j_gene: TRBJ1-5; d_gene: .; v_gene: TRBV24-1; CDR3nt: TGTGCCACCAGTGAAGCGGGAGGCGGACAGCCCCAGCATTTT; CDR3aa: CATSEAGGGQPQHF
abundance: few; j_gene: TRBJ2-1; d_gene: .; v_gene: TRBV7-9; CDR3nt: TGTGCCAGCAGCTTAGTAGGCTCCTCAAGCTCCTACAATGAGCAGTTCTTC; CDR3aa: CASSLVGSSSSYNEQFF
abundance: many; j_gene: TRBJ2-1; d_gene: TRBD2; v_gene: TRBV6-1; CDR3nt: TGTGCCAGCAGTTATGGCGGGAGGGCCTACAATGAGCAGTTCTTC; CDR3aa: CASSYGGRAYNEQFF
abundance: many; j_gene: TRBJ1-5; d_gene: .; v_gene: TRBV20-1; CDR3nt: TGCAGTGCCAGAAGGGTGGGCAATCAGCCCCAGCATTTT; CDR3aa: CSARRVGNQPQHF
abundance: few; j_gene: TRBJ1-1; d_gene: .; v_gene: TRBV7-6; CDR3nt: TGTGCCAGCAGCCAACGGGCATACTCTGAAGCTTTCTTT; CDR3aa: CASSQRAYSEAFF
abundance: many; j_gene: TRBJ2-7; d_gene: .; v_gene: TRBV7-8; CDR3nt: TGTGCCAGCACCCCGTGGGACATCGGCTCCTACGAGCAGTACTTC; CDR3aa: CASTPWDIGSYEQYF
abundance: many; j_gene: TRBJ2-5; d_gene: .; v_gene: TRBV7-2; CDR3nt: TGTGCCAGCAGCTTAGAATCCGTGGGGACCCAGTACTTC; CDR3aa: CASSLESVGTQYF
abundance: .; j_gene: TRBJ2-5; d_gene: .; v_gene: TRBV5-6; CDR3nt: TGTGCCAGCAGCTTGGGGGAAAGTCGGGGGAAGCACTTC; CDR3aa: CASSLGESRGKHF
abundance: many; j_gene: TRBJ1-1; d_gene: .; v_gene: TRBV20-1; CDR3nt: TGCAGTGCACTTCCCGCGACAGGTCAAATAATGAACACTGAAGCTTTCTTT; CDR3aa: CSALPATGQIMNTEAFF
abundance: many; j_gene: TRBJ2-5; d_gene: TRBD2; v_gene: TRBV7-3; CDR3nt: TGTGCCAGCAGCCCACTAGCGGGAGAAGGAGAGACCCAGTACTTC; CDR3aa: CASSPLAGEGETQYF
abundance: .; j_gene: TRBJ2-3; d_gene: TRBD2; v_gene: TRBV20-1; CDR3nt: TGCGGTGCTCTAGGGGGGACTAGATTCACAGATACGCAGTATTTT; CDR3aa: CGALGGTRFTDTQYF
abundance: .; j_gene: TRBJ2-1; d_gene: TRBD2; v_gene: TRBV20-1; CDR3nt: TGCAGTGCACCCACTTCCGACGTGGTTAGCGGGCGCTACAATGAGCAGTTCTTC; CDR3aa: CSAPTSDVVSGRYNEQFF
abundance: many; j_gene: TRBJ2-5; d_gene: .; v_gene: TRBV7-2; CDR3nt: TGTGCCAGCAGCTTAGGGGGTAGCCAAGAGACCCAGTACTTC; CDR3aa: CASSLGGSQETQYF
abundance: .; j_gene: TRBJ2-2; d_gene: .; v_gene: TRBV5-1; CDR3nt: TGCGCCAGCAGCCAAAGGGGCGAGGGGACCGGGGAGCTGTTTTTT; CDR3aa: CASSQRGEGTGELFF
abundance: many; j_gene: TRBJ1-5; d_gene: .; v_gene: TRBV27; CDR3nt: TGTGCCAGCGCCACCGGAGATCAGCCCCAGCATTTT; CDR3aa: CASATGDQPQHF
abundance: many; j_gene: TRBJ1-1; d_gene: TRBD1; v_gene: TRBV27; CDR3nt: TGTGCCACCAGGACAGGGGCCCGAAACACTGAAGCTTTCTTT; CDR3aa: CATRTGARNTEAFF
abundance: many; j_gene: TRBJ2-1; d_gene: .; v_gene: TRBV29-1; CDR3nt: TGCAGCGTTGGCGGTGGGTTAGCGAGTAGCTCCTACAATGAGCAGTTCTTC; CDR3aa: CSVGGGLASSSYNEQFF
abundance: many; j_gene: TRBJ1-4; d_gene: .; v_gene: TRBV3-1; CDR3nt: TGTGCCAGCAGCCACGGCCCGGCAACTAATGAAAAACTGTTTTTT; CDR3aa: CASSHGPATNEKLFF